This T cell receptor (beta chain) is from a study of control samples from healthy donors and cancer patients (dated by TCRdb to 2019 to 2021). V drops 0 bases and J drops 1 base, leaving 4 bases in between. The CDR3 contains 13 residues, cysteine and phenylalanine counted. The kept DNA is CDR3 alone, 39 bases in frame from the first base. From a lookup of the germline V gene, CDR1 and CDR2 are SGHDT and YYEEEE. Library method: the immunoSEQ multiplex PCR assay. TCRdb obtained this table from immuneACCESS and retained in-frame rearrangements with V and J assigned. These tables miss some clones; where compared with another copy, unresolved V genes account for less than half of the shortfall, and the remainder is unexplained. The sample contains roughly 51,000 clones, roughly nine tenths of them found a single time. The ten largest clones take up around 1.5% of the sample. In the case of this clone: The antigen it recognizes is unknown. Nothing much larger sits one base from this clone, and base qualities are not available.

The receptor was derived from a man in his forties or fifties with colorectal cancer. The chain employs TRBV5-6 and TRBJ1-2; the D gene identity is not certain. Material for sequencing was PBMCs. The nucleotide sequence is TGTGCCAGCAGCTTGGGGCTTAACTATGGCTACACCTTC. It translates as CASSLGLNYGYTF.